Listed here are 10 T cell receptor beta chains from one sample, sequenced in a study of CD8 T cells in Susac syndrome. Reverse transcription of about 0.45 to 1 ug RNA was performed with random hexamers. TCRdb fed the immunoSEQ multiplex PCR reads into MiXCR, producing one record per CDR3 protein. Among 180,000 or so distinct CDR3 sequences listed, just under 95% were seen once. The sample consisted of CD4+ T cells from PBMCs. Receptors were obtained from a human donor in good health.

The table lists this clonotype with a count of one. The chain links TRBV4-1 to TRBJ2-1, with 7 bases lining up with TRBD2. In germline, CDR1 is MGHRA, CDR2 YSYEKL. This CDR3 region has 16 residues. J gave up 4 bases and V 2 bases, and 8 bases lay outside the gene matches. This chain's CDR3 is CASSQPRTRRYNEQFF. The CDR3 coding sequence is TGCGCCAGCAGCCAACCACGGACTAGACGATACAATGAGCAGTTCTTC.

The chain uses TRBV29-1 and TRBJ1-4; D gene ambiguous. Trimming took off 7 bases at V and 6 bases at J, with 12 bases between the two ends. CDR3 length: 12 amino acids. From germline, CDR1 is SQVTM and CDR2 ANQGSEA. CDR3 sequence: CSATWVDEKLFF. CDR3 DNA sequence: TGCAGCGCCACCTGGGTGGATGAAAAACTGTTTTTT.

This clonotype came up once. The chain recombines TRBV9 with TRBJ2-3, with 7 bases that match TRBD2. The CDR3 is 14 amino acids. Germline CDR1 SGDLS, CDR2 YYNGEE. V was clipped by 5 bases and J by 6 bases; unmatched bases: 9. The CDR3, as DNA: TGTGCCAGCAGTCCCCGACTAGCTTCTGATACGCAGTATTTT. Its protein is CASSPRLASDTQYF.

For this clonotype: One end of the junction does not line up with germline, which may come from a read error. V gene TRBV4-2 combines with J gene TRBJ2-6; 9 bases align to TRBD1. Germline CDR1 reads LGHNA; CDR2 reads YNFKEQ. This CDR3 comprises 18 residues. In nucleotides, the CDR3 is TGTGCCAGCAGCCAAGATAAACAGGGGGCTTCTGGGGCCAACGTCCTGATTTTC. Translation: CASSQDKQGASGANVLIF.

The CDR3 nucleotides read TGTGCCTGGAGTCCGACGGGGCGCGGCACAGATACGCAGTATTTT. This translates into CAWSPTGRGTDTQYF. The V and J genes are TRBV30 and TRBJ2-3, with D perhaps TRBD1 or TRBD2 (5 bases each). Germline loops: CDR1 GTSNPN, CDR2 SVGIG (reference sequence). The V end lost 2 bases, the J end lost 1 base, and 13 bases lay between the germline ends. The CDR3 is 15 residues long.

The chain uses TRBV5-1 and TRBJ2-5; 15 bases are shared with TRBD2. The CDR3 length is 16 residues. Germline V CDR1 and CDR2: SGHRS, YFSETQ. Germline trimming cut 2 bases from V and 4 bases from J; bases unmatched to any gene: 3. The CDR3 nucleotides are TGCGCCAGCAGCTTTCCGGGACTAGCGGGAGGAGAGACCCAGTACTTC. It translates to CASSFPGLAGGETQYF.

This rearrangement joins TRBV9 to TRBJ1-1, with D possibly TRBD1 on 6 matching bases. CDR3 length: 13 amino acids. The V end was cut by 4 bases, the J end by 3 bases, with 10 bases between. Germline V gene data show CDR1 as SGDLS and CDR2 as YYNGEE. CDR3 bases: TGTGCCAGCAGCCCCCACAGGGACACTGAAGCTTTCTTT. Amino acids: CASSPHRDTEAFF.

The chain employs TRBV28 and TRBJ2-7; no firm D call. The CDR3 extends over 12 amino acids. CDR1 and CDR2 (germline): MDHEN, SYDVKM. V was pared by 3 bases and J by 2 bases, with 5 bases between. CDR3 amino acids: CASSLWAYEQYF. The CDR3 DNA reads as TGTGCCAGCAGTTTGTGGGCCTACGAGCAGTACTTC.

In DNA, the CDR3 is TGTGCCAGCAGTGCACAGGGGGAGCTGTTTTTT. It is translated as CASSAQGELFF. The rearrangement uses TRBV27 and TRBJ2-2; D is unclear. The CDR3 spans 11 residues. Trimming left V 5 bases short and J 8 bases short, with 6 bases between. Germline values: CDR1 MNHEY, CDR2 SMNVEV (reference sequence).

The chain carries TRBV29-1 and TRBJ2-7; TRBD1 is a possible D gene (6 bases). This CDR3 is 13 amino acids long. CDR1 is SQVTM, CDR2 ANQGSEA, per germline. Trimming took 3 bases from V and 2 from J, leaving 11 bases between them. The CDR3 bases are TGCAGCGTTGAGGGTGAGGGGGCCTACGAGCAGTACTTC. It yields the protein CSVEGEGAYEQYF.